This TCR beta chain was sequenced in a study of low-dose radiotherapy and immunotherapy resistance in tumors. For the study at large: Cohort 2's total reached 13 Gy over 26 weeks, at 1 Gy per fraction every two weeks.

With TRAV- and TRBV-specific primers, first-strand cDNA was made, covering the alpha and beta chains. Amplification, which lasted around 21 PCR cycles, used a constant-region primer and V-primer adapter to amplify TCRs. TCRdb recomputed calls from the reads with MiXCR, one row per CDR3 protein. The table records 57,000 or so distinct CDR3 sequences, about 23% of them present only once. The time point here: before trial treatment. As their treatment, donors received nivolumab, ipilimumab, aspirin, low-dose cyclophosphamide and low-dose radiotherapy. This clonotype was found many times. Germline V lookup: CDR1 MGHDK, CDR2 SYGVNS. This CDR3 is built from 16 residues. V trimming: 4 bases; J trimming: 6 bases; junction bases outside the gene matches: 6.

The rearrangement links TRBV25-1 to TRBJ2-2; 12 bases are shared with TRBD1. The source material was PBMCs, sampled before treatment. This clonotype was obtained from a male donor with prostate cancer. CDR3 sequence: CASSVGTGGASGELFF. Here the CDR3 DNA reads TGTGCCAGCAGTGTCGGGACAGGGGGCGCCTCCGGGGAGCTGTTTTTT. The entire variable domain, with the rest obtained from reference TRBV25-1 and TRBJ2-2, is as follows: EADIYQTPRYLVIGTGKKITLECSQTMGHDKMYWYQQDPGMELHLIHYSYGVNSTEKGDLSSESTVSRIRTEHFPLTLESARPSHTSQYLCASSVGTGGASGELFFGEGSRLTVL.